A single sample gave rise to the 31 T cell receptor beta chains below, sequenced in a study of blood T cells in healthy people across ages (dated by TCRdb to 2014 to 2015). Preparation of the library involved 5' RACE. The reads were generated on an Illumina HiSeq 2500. A second PCR of about 6 to 11 cycles was performed with a sample-barcoded 5' primer and a J-beta primer mix. TCRdb itself trimmed the public reads at Q25 with fastp, ran MiXCR and retained productive beta chains. Records with the same CDR3 protein are collapsed into one entry carrying the most frequent genes and DNA. For this sample there are around 580,000 distinct CDR3 sequences; under 55% appear just once. The ten largest clones represent just under 25% of the sample. The sample consisted of blood. The receptors come from a man older than 75 in good health.

The rearrangement links TRBV3-1 to TRBJ1-6; the match to TRBD1 covers 7 bases. After removal of 6 bases from V and 11 bases from J, the junction contained 10 bases not matched to a gene. CDR1 and CDR2 from the germline V gene are LGHDT and YNNKEL (reference sequence). CDR3 length equals 14 residues. The CDR3 bases are TGTGCCAGCAGTCCGGGACAGACCCGCACACCCCTCCACTTT. Translating gives CASSPGQTRTPLHF.

J is TRBJ2-7 and V is TRBV11-1; D gene unclear. V lost 1 base, J lost 2 bases, and 12 bases lay in between. The CDR3 totals 15 residues. Germline lookup yields CDR1 SGHAT and CDR2 FQDESV (reference sequence). CDR3 region: CASSLGQSNTYEQYF. CDR3 sequence (DNA): TGTGCCAGCAGCTTAGGCCAGAGCAATACCTACGAGCAGTACTTC.

To note about this clonotype: One end of the junction is discordant with germline, which a read error may explain. The chain combines TRBV7-2 with TRBJ1-5; D is unresolved. Germline CDR1 reads SGHTA; CDR2 reads FQGNSA. The CDR3 spans 14 residues. The CDR3 nucleotides are TGTGCCTGCAGCTTGGGAGGAGGGAATCAGCCCCAGCATTTT. Translating it yields CACSLGGGNQPQHF.

The sample holds a few counts of this clonotype. This chain connects TRBV7-2 to TRBJ2-1; no definite D call. V was clipped by 0 bases and J by 8 bases, with 17 bases between them. The germline V gene has CDR1 SGHTA and CDR2 FQGNSA. The CDR3 length is 16 residues. CDR3 protein: CASSLALGPPRDEQFF. The CDR3 region has the DNA TGTGCCAGCAGCTTAGCCCTAGGACCTCCCCGCGATGAGCAGTTCTTC.

The V and J genes are TRBV20-1 and TRBJ2-6; D not certain. V was cut by 3 bases and J by 0 bases, with 9 bases left in between. CDR3 length equals 15 residues. Germline lookup yields CDR1 DFQATT and CDR2 SNEGSKA (reference sequence). CDR3 sequence (DNA): TGCAGTGCTAGCGGATACAACTCTGGGGCCAACGTCCTGACTTTC. Amino acids: CSASGYNSGANVLTF.

This clonotype was observed at least ten times. This sequence joins TRBV6-6 and TRBJ2-7, with D perhaps matching TRBD2 (7 bases). The CDR3 is 15 residues long. In germline, CDR1 is MNHNY, CDR2 SVGAGI (reference sequence). V was trimmed by 5 bases and J by 2 bases, leaving 16 bases between them. The CDR3 DNA follows: TGTGCCAGCAGTGGACAGCGGGGTCGAACCTACGAGCAGTACTTC. It codes for CASSGQRGRTYEQYF.

In this sample, this clonotype turned up many times. The chain is built from TRBV5-1 and TRBJ2-7; a possible D gene is TRBD1 (6 bases). V lost 7 bases, J lost 3 bases, and 14 bases lay in between. Germline loops: CDR1 SGHRS, CDR2 YFSETQ. This CDR3 has 13 residues. The CDR3: CASSGQGHYEQYF. DNA for the CDR3: TGCGCCAGCTCGGGGCAGGGACACTACGAGCAGTACTTC.

This clonotype was detected only once. This chain joins TRBV20-1 and TRBJ2-7; no definite D call. V lost 2 bases and J 0 bases, leaving 5 bases between the germline ends. Germline CDR1 is DFQATT and CDR2 is SNEGSKA (reference sequence). This CDR3 contains 12 residues. The CDR3 loop is CSARIDSYEQYF. For the CDR3, the DNA is TGCAGTGCTAGAATCGACTCCTACGAGCAGTACTTC.

Comment on this clonotype: Just one base apart from a much larger clone, this may be a read error. The chain employs TRBV7-9 and TRBJ2-7; 8 bases are a match to TRBD1. CDR1 and CDR2 (germline): SEHNR, FQNEAQ (reference sequence). The junction had 10 bases not matched to a gene; V was cut back by 6 bases and J by 6 bases. The CDR3 totals 14 residues. The CDR3 region has the DNA TGTGCCAGCAGTTCTGAGACAGGGGATGCCGAGCAGTACTTC. Its protein is CASSSETGDAEQYF.

This chain joins TRBV29-1 and TRBJ1-4; the D is unclear. V gave up 4 bases and J gave up 0 bases, with 12 bases separating them. Per the germline V gene, CDR1 is SQVTM and CDR2 is ANQGSEA. CDR3 length: 15 amino acids. The CDR3 region has the DNA TGCAGCGTTGCTTTTGGACCGGCAACTAATGAAAAACTGTTTTTT. This encodes CSVAFGPATNEKLFF.

This clonotype has a handful of counts. The chain carries TRBV20-1 and TRBJ2-3; D unresolved. Germline CDR1 DFQATT, CDR2 SNEGSKA (reference sequence). V dropped 1 base and J dropped 0 bases, with 11 bases sitting between them. This CDR3 has 15 residues. The CDR3 region is CSARGPRVSTDTQYF. The CDR3 DNA follows: TGCAGTGCTAGAGGTCCCCGGGTGAGCACAGATACGCAGTATTTT.

As for this clonotype: This may be a read error: a much more frequent sequence differs by one nucleotide. V and J are TRBV6-6 and TRBJ2-5, with 12 bases aligning to TRBD1. V lost 1 base, J lost 11 bases, and 8 bases stayed unmatched. CDR3 size: 15 residues. CDR1 is MNHNY and CDR2 is SVGAGI in the germline V gene (reference sequence). The CDR3: CASSYWGQGAYEQYF. The CDR3 bases are TGTGCCAGCAGTTACTGGGGACAGGGGGCTTATGAGCAGTACTTC.

Worth noting for this clonotype: Compared with germline, one end of the junction differs, possibly owing to a read error. The V call is TRBV7-9, the J call TRBJ1-1; D is unclear. The germline gives CDR1 SEHNR, CDR2 FQNEAQ (reference sequence). This CDR3 has 13 amino acids. CDR3 loop: CASSAWMNTVAFF. DNA for the CDR3: TGTGCCAGCAGCGCATGGATGAACACTGTAGCTTTCTTT.

This clonotype was counted ten times or more. The rearrangement joins TRBV29-1 to TRBJ1-2; D unclear. V lost 3 bases and J 8 bases, leaving 7 bases between the germline ends. CDR1 and CDR2 (germline): SQVTM, ANQGSEA. The CDR3 length is 10 residues. Written as DNA, the CDR3 is TGCAGCGTTGAGCTTGGAGGCTACACCTTC. Amino acids: CSVELGGYTF.

The chain links TRBV7-2 to TRBJ2-7; D uncertain. Germline loops: CDR1 SGHTA, CDR2 FQGNSA. This CDR3 spans 12 amino acids. Deletions cut 3 bases from V and 6 bases from J, with 9 bases between. CDR3 sequence: CASSFTVFEQYF. The CDR3 region has the DNA TGTGCCAGCAGCTTTACGGTCTTCGAGCAGTACTTC.

This clonotype was seen only a few times. V is TRBV7-8 and J is TRBJ2-2; 7 bases are a match to TRBD1. CDR1 and CDR2 from the germline V gene are SGHVS and FQNEAQ. J gave up 3 bases and V 5 bases, and 6 bases lay outside the gene matches. The CDR3 totals 15 residues. CDR3 amino acids: CASSRRQGDTGELFF. Here the CDR3 DNA reads TGTGCCAGCAGCAGGCGACAGGGTGACACCGGGGAGCTGTTTTTT.

This clonotype was observed a handful of times. The chain joins TRBV29-1 to TRBJ2-3; 8 nucleotides line up with TRBD2. CDR1 SQVTM and CDR2 ANQGSEA come from the germline V gene. This CDR3 has 11 residues. Unmatched junction bases numbered 5, after V lost 7 bases and J lost 8 bases. CDR3 coding DNA: TGCAGCGGGAGCGGGAGTGGTACGCAGTATTTT. Its translation: CSGSGSGTQYF.

In this sample, this clonotype turned up a few times. This chain uses TRBV4-1 with TRBJ2-1, with 9 bases lining up with TRBD2. The length of the CDR3 is 18 residues. The V segment lost 1 base and the J segment 7 bases; nucleotides outside the gene matches: 14. Germline assignment: CDR1 MGHRA and CDR2 YSYEKL. As DNA, the CDR3 is TGCGCCAGCAGCCAAGTGGTAGGTGACCAGCGGGGGGATAATGAGCAGTTCTTC. It is translated as CASSQVVGDQRGDNEQFF.

This clonotype came up a few times. The V gene is TRBV5-1, the J gene TRBJ1-2; 7 nucleotides align to TRBD1. CDR1 is SGHRS, CDR2 YFSETQ, per germline. The CDR3 consists of 15 residues. The J segment lost 8 bases and the V segment lost 4 bases, leaving 14 bases of the junction unmatched. The CDR3 DNA reads as TGCGCCAGCAGCCTTCGGACAGGAAACGTAGAAGGCTACACCTTC. It encodes CASSLRTGNVEGYTF.

The chain is built from TRBV11-3 and TRBJ2-7; D is unresolved. Germline V lookup: CDR1 SGHNT, CDR2 YENEEA. Trimming left V 0 bases short and J 2 bases short, with 5 bases between. The CDR3 totals 13 residues. CDR3 in DNA: TGTGCCAGCAGCTTAGAATCGACCTACGAGCAGTACTTC. Translation gives CASSLESTYEQYF. The full variable domain, in which reference TRBV11-3 and TRBJ2-7 provide the parts outside the CDR3, is EAGVVQSPRYKIIEKKQPVAFWCNPISGHNTLYWYLQNLGQGPELLIRYENEEAVDDSQLPKDRFSAERLKGVDSTLKIQPAELGDSAVYLCASSLESTYEQYFGPGTRLTVT.

This clonotype was seen only a few times. The rearrangement uses TRBV20-1 and TRBJ2-4; D gene ambiguous. The CDR3 runs to 15 residues. V lost 5 bases, J lost 2 bases, and 16 bases lay in between. CDR1 and CDR2 (germline): DFQATT, SNEGSKA (reference sequence). The CDR3 DNA reads TGCAGTGCTCCGCCCGCGGTTGGGTCCAAAAACATTCAGTACTTC. Encoded protein: CSAPPAVGSKNIQYF.

V and J are TRBV20-1 and TRBJ1-2; possible D gene TRBD1, 6 bases. V lost 4 bases and J 8 bases, leaving 17 bases between the germline ends. Per germline, CDR1 DFQATT and CDR2 SNEGSKA (reference sequence). The CDR3 extends over 13 amino acids. The DNA of the CDR3 is TGCAGTGCTACCCCGGTACAGGGCCGGGGCTACACCTTC. It specifies CSATPVQGRGYTF.

V and J are TRBV7-2 and TRBJ2-3; 8 nucleotides match TRBD2. This CDR3 spans 15 amino acids. Looked up from germline, CDR1 is SGHTA and CDR2 is FQGNSA. V lost 4 bases and J lost 4; bases outside the gene matches: 7. The DNA for the CDR3 is TGTGCCAGCAGCTCGGGACTAGTTTTCTCAGATACGCAGTATTTT. Its translation: CASSSGLVFSDTQYF.

In DNA form, the CDR3 reads TGTGCCAGCAGCTCCGACAGTGACTACAATGAGCAGTTCTTC. This sequence encodes CASSSDSDYNEQFF. The V gene is TRBV5-5, the J gene TRBJ2-1; D is perhaps TRBD1 (5 bases). The CDR3 runs 14 residues. Germline loops: CDR1 SGHKS, CDR2 YYEKEE (reference sequence). V was pared by 3 bases and J by 3 bases, with 10 bases between. Drawing the rest from reference TRBV5-5 and TRBJ2-1, the complete variable domain is DAGVTQSPTHLIKTRGQQVTLRCSPISGHKSVSWYQQVLGQGPQFIFQYYEKEERGRGNFPDRFSARQFPNYSSELNVNALLLGDSALYLCASSSDSDYNEQFFGPGTRLTVL.

CDR3 loop: CASSFDRGGHEQYF. The CDR3 DNA is TGCGCCAGCAGCTTCGACAGGGGAGGGCACGAGCAGTACTTC. The J gene is TRBJ2-7, the V gene TRBV5-1; D possibly corresponds to TRBD1 (8 bases). The CDR3 spans 14 residues. Germline CDR1 is SGHRS and CDR2 is YFSETQ. V lost 2 bases to trimming and J lost 5 bases, with 14 bases between them. Supplemented by reference TRBV5-1 and TRBJ2-7, the full variable domain reads KAGVTQTPRYLIKTRGQQVTLSCSPISGHRSVSWYQQTPGQGLQFLFEYFSETQRNKGNFPGRFSGRQFSNSRSEMNVSTLELGDSALYLCASSFDRGGHEQYFGPGTRLTVT.

The J gene is TRBJ2-2, the V gene TRBV5-1; 10 bases line up with TRBD2. The V segment lost 4 bases and the J segment 5 bases; nucleotides outside the gene matches: 11. This CDR3 is 17 amino acids long. Germline values: CDR1 SGHRS, CDR2 YFSETQ. The CDR3 is CASSPIGTSEGTGELFF. For the CDR3, the DNA is TGCGCCAGCAGCCCTATAGGGACTAGCGAAGGTACCGGGGAGCTGTTTTTT.

The chain joins TRBV5-1 to TRBJ2-7; D not resolved. The CDR3 has 15 amino acids. The V gene's germline CDR1 is SGHRS and CDR2 YFSETQ. V was cut by 1 base and J by 0 bases, with 11 bases left in between. DNA of the CDR3: TGCGCCAGCAGCTTGCGCACAGCGAGCTCCTACGAGCAGTACTTC. This gives the protein CASSLRTASSYEQYF.

The table lists this clonotype with a count of one. This chain joins TRBV7-2 and TRBJ1-5; D might be TRBD1 (5 bases). The CDR3 consists of 14 residues. V lost 5 bases, J lost 6 bases, and 14 bases lay in between. Germline V gives CDR1 SGHTA, CDR2 FQGNSA. DNA of the CDR3: TGTGCCAGCAGCCCATCGGGGGGGTTTCAGCCCCAGCATTTT. This encodes CASSPSGGFQPQHF.

V usage is TRBV7-2 and J usage is TRBJ2-4; no firm D call. CDR1 SGHTA and CDR2 FQGNSA come from the germline V gene. V was cut by 1 base and J by 0 bases, with 16 bases left in between. The CDR3 contains 18 residues. The CDR3 DNA follows: TGTGCCAGCAGCTTAGTGATGTCGCCCCCCGCAGCCAAAAACATTCAGTACTTC. Translation: CASSLVMSPPAAKNIQYF.

V usage is TRBV14 and J usage is TRBJ2-5; D might be TRBD2 (6 bases). Trimming stripped 5 bases from V and 13 bases from J, with 14 bases between. CDR3 size: 11 residues. Germline CDR1 is SGHDN and CDR2 is FVKESK. For the CDR3, the DNA is TGTGCCAGCAGCAGCTTTGGCGGGGTGTACTTC. It specifies CASSSFGGVYF.

This clonotype was picked up a small number of times. The chain links TRBV20-1 to TRBJ1-1; no definite D call. CDR1 is DFQATT, CDR2 SNEGSKA, per germline (reference sequence). This CDR3 spans 10 amino acids. Trimming took off 6 bases at V and 8 bases at J, with 10 bases between the two ends. CDR3 DNA sequence: TGCAGTGCCCCCCAGGAGGAAGCTTTCTTT. Protein sequence: CSAPQEEAFF.